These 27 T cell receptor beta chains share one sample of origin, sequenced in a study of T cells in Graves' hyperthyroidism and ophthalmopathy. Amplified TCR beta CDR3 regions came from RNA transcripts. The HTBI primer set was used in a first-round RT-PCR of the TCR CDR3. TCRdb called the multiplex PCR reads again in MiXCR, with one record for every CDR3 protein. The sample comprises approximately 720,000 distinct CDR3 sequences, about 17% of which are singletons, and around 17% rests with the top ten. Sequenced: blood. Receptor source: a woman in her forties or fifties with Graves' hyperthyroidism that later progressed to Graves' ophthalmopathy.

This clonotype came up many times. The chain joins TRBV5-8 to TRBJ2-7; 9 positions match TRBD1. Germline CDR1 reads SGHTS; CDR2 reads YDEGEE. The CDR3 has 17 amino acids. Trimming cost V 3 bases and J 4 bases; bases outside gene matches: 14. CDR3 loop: CASSSEETQGAQYEQYF. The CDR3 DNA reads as TGTGCCAGCAGCTCCGAGGAGACACAGGGGGCGCAGTACGAGCAGTACTTC.

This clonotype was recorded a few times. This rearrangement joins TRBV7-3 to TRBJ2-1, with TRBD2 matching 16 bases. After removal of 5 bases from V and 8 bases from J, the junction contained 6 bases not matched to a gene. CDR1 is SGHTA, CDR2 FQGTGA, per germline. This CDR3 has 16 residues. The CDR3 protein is CASSPMGLAGGDEQFF. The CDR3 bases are TGTGCCAGCAGCCCCATGGGACTAGCGGGGGGGGATGAGCAGTTCTTC.

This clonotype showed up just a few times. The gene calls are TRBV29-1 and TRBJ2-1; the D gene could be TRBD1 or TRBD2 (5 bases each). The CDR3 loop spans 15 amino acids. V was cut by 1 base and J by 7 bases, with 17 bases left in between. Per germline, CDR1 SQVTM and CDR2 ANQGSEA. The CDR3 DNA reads TGCAGCGTTGAAGGAGGGGAATCTCTGGGGAATGAGCAGTTCTTC. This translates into CSVEGGESLGNEQFF.

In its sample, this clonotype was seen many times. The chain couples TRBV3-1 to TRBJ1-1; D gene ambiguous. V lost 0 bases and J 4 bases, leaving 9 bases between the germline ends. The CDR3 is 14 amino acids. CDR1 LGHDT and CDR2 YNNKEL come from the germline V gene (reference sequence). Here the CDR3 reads CASSQDGPFTEAFF. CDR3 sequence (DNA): TGTGCCAGCAGCCAAGATGGCCCGTTCACTGAAGCTTTCTTT.

CDR3 sequence reads: CAISLTGGTEAFF. The CDR3 bases are TGTGCCATCAGCCTTACAGGGGGCACTGAAGCTTTCTTT. The V and J genes are TRBV10-3 and TRBJ1-1, with 8 positions matching TRBD1. V lost 6 bases to trimming and J lost 4 bases; unmatched junction nucleotides: 4. The germline gives CDR1 ENHRY, CDR2 SYGVKD. The CDR3 loop spans 13 amino acids.

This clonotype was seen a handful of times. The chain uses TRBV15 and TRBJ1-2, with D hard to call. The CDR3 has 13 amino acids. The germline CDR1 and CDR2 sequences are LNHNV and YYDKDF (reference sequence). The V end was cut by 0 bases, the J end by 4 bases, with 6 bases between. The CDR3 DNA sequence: TGTGCCACCAGCAGAGAGCTGGTCTATGGCTACACCTTC. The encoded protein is CATSRELVYGYTF.

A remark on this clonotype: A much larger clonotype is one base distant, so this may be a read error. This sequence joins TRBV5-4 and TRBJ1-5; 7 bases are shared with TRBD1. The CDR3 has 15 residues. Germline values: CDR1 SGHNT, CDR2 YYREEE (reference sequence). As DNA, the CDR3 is TGTGCCAACAGCTCAGGGACAGAGTTAAATCAGCCCCAGCATTTT. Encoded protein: CANSSGTELNQPQHF.

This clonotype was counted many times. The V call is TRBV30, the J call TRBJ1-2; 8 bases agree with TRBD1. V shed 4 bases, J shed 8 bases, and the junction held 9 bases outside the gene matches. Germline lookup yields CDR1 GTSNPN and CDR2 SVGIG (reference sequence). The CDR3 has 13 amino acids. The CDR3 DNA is TGTGCCTGGACTGTACATCGGGACAGGGGCTACACCTTC. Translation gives CAWTVHRDRGYTF.

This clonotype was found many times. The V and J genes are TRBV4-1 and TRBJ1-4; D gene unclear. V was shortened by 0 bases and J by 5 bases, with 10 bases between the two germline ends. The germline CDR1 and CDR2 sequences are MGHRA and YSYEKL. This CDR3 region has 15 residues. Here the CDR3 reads CASSQDQRGNEKLFF. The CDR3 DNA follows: TGCGCCAGCAGCCAAGATCAACGTGGAAATGAAAAACTGTTTTTT.

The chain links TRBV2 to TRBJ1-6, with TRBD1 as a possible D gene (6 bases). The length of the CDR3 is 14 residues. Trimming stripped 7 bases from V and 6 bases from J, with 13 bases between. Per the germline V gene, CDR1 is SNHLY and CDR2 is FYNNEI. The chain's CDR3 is CASMWGRGNSPLHF. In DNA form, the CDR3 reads TGTGCCAGCATGTGGGGGCGCGGTAATTCACCCCTCCACTTT.

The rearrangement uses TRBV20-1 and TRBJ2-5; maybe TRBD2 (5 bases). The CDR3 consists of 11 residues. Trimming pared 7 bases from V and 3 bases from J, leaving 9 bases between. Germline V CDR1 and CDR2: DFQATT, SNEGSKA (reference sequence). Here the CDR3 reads CSGGLKETQYF. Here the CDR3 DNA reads TGCAGTGGAGGACTGAAAGAGACCCAGTACTTC.

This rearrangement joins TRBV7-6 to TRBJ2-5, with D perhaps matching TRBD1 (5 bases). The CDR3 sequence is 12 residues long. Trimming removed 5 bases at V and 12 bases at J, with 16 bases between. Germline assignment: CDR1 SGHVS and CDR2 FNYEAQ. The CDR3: CASSPGDSEKYF. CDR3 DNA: TGTGCCAGCAGCCCCGGAGACAGCGAAAAGTACTTC.

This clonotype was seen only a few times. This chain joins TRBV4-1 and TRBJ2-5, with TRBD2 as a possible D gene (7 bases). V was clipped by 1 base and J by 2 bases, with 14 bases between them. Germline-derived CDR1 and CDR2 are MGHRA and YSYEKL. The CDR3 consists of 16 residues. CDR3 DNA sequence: TGCGCCAGCAGCCAAGCCTGGGGGGGCCGTCAAGAGACCCAGTACTTC. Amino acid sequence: CASSQAWGGRQETQYF.

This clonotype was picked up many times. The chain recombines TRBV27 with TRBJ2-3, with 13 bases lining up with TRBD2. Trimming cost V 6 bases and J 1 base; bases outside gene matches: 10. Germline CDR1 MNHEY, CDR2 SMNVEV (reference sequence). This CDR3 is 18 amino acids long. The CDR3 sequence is CASRATSGGELGTDTQYF. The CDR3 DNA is TGTGCCAGCAGGGCAACTAGCGGGGGGGAGCTTGGCACAGATACGCAGTATTTT.

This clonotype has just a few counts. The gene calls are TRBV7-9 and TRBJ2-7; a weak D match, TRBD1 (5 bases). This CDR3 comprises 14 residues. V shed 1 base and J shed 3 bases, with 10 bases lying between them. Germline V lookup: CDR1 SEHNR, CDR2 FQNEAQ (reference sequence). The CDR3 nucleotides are TGTGCCAGCAGCTTAGAGGGGTCCGACTACGAGCAGTACTTC. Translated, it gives CASSLEGSDYEQYF.

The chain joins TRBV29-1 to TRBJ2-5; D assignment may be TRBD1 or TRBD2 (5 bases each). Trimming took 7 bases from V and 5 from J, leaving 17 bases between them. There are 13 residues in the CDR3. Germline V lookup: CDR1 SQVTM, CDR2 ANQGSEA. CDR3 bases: TGCAGCGCCCGAGGGGCAGGGTCGGAGACCCAGTACTTC. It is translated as CSARGAGSETQYF.

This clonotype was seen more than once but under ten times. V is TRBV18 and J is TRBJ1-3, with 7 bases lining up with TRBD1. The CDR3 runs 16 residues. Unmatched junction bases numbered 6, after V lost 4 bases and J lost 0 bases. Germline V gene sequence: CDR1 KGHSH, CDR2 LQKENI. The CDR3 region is CASSQGTAFSGNTIYF. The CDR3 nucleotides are TGTGCCAGCTCACAAGGGACAGCTTTCTCTGGAAACACCATATATTTT.

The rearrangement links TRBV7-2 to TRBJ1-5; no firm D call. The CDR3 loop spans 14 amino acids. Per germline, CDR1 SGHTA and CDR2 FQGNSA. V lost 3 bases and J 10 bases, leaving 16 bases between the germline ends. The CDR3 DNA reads TGTGCCAGCAGCTTTCGGGCAGCCTTTTATCCCCAGCATTTT. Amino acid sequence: CASSFRAAFYPQHF.

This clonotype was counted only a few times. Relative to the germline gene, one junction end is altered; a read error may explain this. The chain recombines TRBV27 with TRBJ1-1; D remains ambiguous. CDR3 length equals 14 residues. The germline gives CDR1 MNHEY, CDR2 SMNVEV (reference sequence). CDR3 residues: CASSLSVVNTETFF. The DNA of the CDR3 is TGTGCCAGCAGTTTATCGGTGGTGAACACTGAAACTTTCTTT.

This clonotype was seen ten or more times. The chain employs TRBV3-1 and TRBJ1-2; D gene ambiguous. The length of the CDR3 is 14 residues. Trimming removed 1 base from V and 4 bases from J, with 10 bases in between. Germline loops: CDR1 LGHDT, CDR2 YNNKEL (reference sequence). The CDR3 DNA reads TGTGCCAGCAGCCAAGGGTTCGCGGGCTATGGCTACACCTTC. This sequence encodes CASSQGFAGYGYTF.

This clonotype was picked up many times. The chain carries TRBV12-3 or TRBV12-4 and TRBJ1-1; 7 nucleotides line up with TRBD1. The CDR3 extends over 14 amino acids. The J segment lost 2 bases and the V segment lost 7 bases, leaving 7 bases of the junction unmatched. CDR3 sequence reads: CASTPTGINTEAFF. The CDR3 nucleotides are TGTGCCAGCACCCCGACAGGGATTAACACTGAAGCTTTCTTT.

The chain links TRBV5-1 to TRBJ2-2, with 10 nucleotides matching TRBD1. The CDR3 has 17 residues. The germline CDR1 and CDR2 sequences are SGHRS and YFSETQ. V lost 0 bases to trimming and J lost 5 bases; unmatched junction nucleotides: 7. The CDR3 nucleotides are TGCGCCAGCAGCTTGGGCGACAGGGGGCCGGGGACCGGGGAGCTGTTTTTT. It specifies CASSLGDRGPGTGELFF.

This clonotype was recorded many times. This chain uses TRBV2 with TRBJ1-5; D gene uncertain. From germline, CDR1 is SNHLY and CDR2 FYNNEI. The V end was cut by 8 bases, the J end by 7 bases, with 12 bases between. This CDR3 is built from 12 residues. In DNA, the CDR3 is TGTGCCAGCGCCCGGGTGTCCCAGCCCCAGCATTTT. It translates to CASARVSQPQHF. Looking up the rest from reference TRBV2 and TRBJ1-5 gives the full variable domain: EPEVTQTPSHQVTQMGQEVILRCVPISNHLYFYWYRQILGQKVEFLVSFYNNEISEKSEIFDDQFSVERPDGSNFTLKIRSTKLEDSAMYFCASARVSQPQHFGDGTRLSIL.

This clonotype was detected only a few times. The CDR3 DNA is TGTGCCAGCAGTACCTCCTTCAAGGGTATCGACGAGCAGTACTTC. It codes for CASSTSFKGIDEQYF. The chain is built from TRBV7-9 and TRBJ2-7; D is unclear. Trimming shortened V by 6 bases and J by 5 bases, and 20 bases separated the two germline ends. There are 15 residues in the CDR3. Germline lookup yields CDR1 SEHNR and CDR2 FQNEAQ (reference sequence).

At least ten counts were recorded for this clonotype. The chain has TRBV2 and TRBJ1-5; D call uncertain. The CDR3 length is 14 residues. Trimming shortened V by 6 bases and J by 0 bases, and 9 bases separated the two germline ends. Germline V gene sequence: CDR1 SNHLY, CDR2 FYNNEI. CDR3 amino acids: CASSDDSSNQPQHF. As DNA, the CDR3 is TGTGCCAGCAGCGACGATTCTAGCAATCAGCCCCAGCATTTT.

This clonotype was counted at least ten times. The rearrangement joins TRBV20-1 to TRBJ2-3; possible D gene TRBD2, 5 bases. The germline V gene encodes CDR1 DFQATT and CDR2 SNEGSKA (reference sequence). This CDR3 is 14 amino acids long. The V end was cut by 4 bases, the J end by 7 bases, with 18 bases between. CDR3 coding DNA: TGCAGTGCTACGTCGGGAACTAACACTAATACGCAGTATTTT. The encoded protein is CSATSGTNTNTQYF.

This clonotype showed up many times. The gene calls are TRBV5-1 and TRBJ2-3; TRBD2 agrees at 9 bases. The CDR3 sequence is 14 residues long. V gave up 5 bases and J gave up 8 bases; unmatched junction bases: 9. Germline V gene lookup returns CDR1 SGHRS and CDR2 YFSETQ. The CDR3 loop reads CASRELAGPGTQYF. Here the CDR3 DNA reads TGCGCCAGCAGAGAGCTAGCGGGGCCGGGTACGCAGTATTTT.